This TCR beta chain was found in a study of glioma-infiltrating T cells after dendritic cell vaccination (dated by TCRdb to about 2016). About the investigation overall: A cohort of 15 or so glioblastoma patients from Phase I and II dendritic cell vaccination trials was included, of whom 9 were newly diagnosed and 6 had recurrent disease. In glioblastoma patients vaccinated with dendritic cells, deep sequencing of TCR beta CDR3 regions served to measure tumor-infiltrating lymphocyte content and to compare repertoires between tumor and blood. Between about 2002 and 2012, patients were given autologous tumor lysate-pulsed dendritic cell vaccination. Patients received three intradermal dendritic cell vaccine injections at biweekly intervals in the arm below the axilla. To make the vaccine, monocyte-derived dendritic cells were cultured for about seven days with IL-4 and GM-CSF and then pulsed overnight with autologous tumor lysate. Survival after dendritic cell vaccination was correlated with TCR sequencing metrics such as TIL content and the overlap between tumor and blood repertoires. What the authors observed across the whole study: The three-group TCR overlap response model was described as speculative and requiring prospective validation. The cohort was small and heterogeneous, few patients had complete blood and tumor sets, and even fewer had initial-recurrent tumor pairs. Longer time to progression and overall survival after dendritic cell vaccination were predicted by higher estimated pretreatment TIL content. No direct relationship between TCR clonality and survival was found, suggesting a diverse polyclonal response may matter.

The sample's time point label is to be understood as: after dendritic cell vaccination, including at tumor progression/relapse. To be selected, patients needed enough residual fresh-frozen tumor tissue and more than two years of available survival data. Although molecular status otherwise differed among the glioblastoma patients, no patient had an isocitrate dehydrogenase mutation. PBMC were collected before vaccination, two weeks after the third vaccination, and at tumor progression if tumor progression occurred. The Qiagen DNeasy Blood extraction Kit was used for extraction of genomic DNA. The immunoSEQ assay amplified TCRB CDR3 regions from about 2 micrograms of genomic DNA, or from all available DNA when less than that amount was available. Multiplex PCR used 60 forward primers for TCR V beta segments and 13 reverse primers for J beta segments. To estimate the number of reads per starting template, synthetic control templates were added to each sample at limiting dilution. Reads of 87 bp were generated by sequencing on the Illumina HiSeq System. The study's own analysis went as follows. PCR and sequencing errors were removed by merging closely related sequences with a nearest neighbor algorithm. TCR overlap was measured as the percentage of unique tumor TCR beta sequences also present in the same patient's peripheral blood. TCRdb obtained this table from immuneACCESS and retained in-frame rearrangements with V and J assigned. These tables miss some clones; where compared with another copy, unresolved V genes account for less than half of the shortfall, and the remainder is unexplained. That table furnishes V, J and clone size, whereas the DNA furnished D and trimming. This sample gives around 83,000 clones in total; 85% of them show up just once. The ten largest account for 8.5% of the sample.

On this clone: The clone's antigen remains unknown. Qualities for individual bases were not recorded, and no much larger clone is one base off.

V trim: 2 bases; J trim: 0 bases; unmatched bases: 5. There are 16 amino acids in the CDR3, from cysteine to phenylalanine inclusive. The entry retains the CDR3 DNA only, 48 bases that are in frame from base 1. For CDR1 and CDR2, the germline V gene lists SGDLS and YYNGEE. The chain is assembled from TRBV9 and TRBJ1-3; TRBD1 lines up with 7 middle nucleotides. The material sequenced was blood, taken after dendritic cell vaccination. This TCR came from a human donor with glioblastoma. The CDR3 protein: CASSVWGTASGNTIYF. The DNA sequence reads TGTGCCAGCAGCGTGTGGGGGACAGCCTCTGGAAACACCATATATTTT.